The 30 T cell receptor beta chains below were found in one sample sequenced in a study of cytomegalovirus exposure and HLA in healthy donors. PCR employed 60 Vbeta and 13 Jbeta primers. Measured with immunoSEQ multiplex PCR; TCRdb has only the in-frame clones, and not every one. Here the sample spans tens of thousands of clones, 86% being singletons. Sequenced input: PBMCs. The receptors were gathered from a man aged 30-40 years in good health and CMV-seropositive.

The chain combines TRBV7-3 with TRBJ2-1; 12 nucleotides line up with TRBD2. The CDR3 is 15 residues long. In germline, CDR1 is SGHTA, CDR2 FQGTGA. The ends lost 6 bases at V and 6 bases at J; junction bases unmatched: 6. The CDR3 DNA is TGTGCCAGCAGTCAGGGACTAGCGGGCTCCAATGAGCAGTTCTTC. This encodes CASSQGLAGSNEQFF. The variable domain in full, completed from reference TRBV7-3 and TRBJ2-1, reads GAGVSQTPSNKVTEKGKYVELRCDPISGHTALYWYRQSLGQGPEFLIYFQGTGAADDSGLPNDRFFAVRPEGSVSTLKIQRTERGDSAVYLCASSQGLAGSNEQFFGPGTRLTVL.

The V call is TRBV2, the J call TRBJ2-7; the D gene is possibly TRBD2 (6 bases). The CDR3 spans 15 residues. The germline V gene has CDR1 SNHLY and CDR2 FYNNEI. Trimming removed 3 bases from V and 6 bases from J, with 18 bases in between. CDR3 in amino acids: CASSDLGGSSSEQYF. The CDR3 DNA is TGTGCCAGCAGTGACCTGGGGGGATCTAGCAGCGAGCAGTACTTC.

CDR3 in amino acids: CASSLGTGWGTEAFF. For the CDR3, the DNA is TGCGCCAGCAGCTTGGGGACAGGGTGGGGCACTGAAGCTTTCTTT. The chain employs TRBV5-1 and TRBJ1-1, with 8 positions matching TRBD1. The CDR3 spans 15 residues. Germline CDR1 and CDR2: SGHRS and YFSETQ. Losses at the gene ends were 0 bases for V and 4 bases for J; bases not matched to a gene: 5. The whole variable domain, filled in from reference TRBV5-1 and TRBJ1-1, reads KAGVTQTPRYLIKTRGQQVTLSCSPISGHRSVSWYQQTPGQGLQFLFEYFSETQRNKGNFPGRFSGRQFSNSRSEMNVSTLELGDSALYLCASSLGTGWGTEAFFGQGTRLTVV.

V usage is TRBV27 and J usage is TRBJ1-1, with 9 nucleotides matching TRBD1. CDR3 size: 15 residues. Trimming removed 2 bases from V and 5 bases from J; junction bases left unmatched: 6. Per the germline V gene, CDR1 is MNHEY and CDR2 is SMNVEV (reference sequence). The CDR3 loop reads CASSLRGTGSTEAFF. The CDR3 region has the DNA TGTGCCAGCAGTTTACGGGGGACAGGGAGTACTGAAGCTTTCTTT.

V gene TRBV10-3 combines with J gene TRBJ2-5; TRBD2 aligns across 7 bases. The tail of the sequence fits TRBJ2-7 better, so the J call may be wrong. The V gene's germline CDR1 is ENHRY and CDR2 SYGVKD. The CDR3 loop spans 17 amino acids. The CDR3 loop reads CAISESMGTSATYEQYF. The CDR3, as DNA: TGTGCCATCAGTGAGTCGATGGGAACTAGCGCTACCTACGAGCAGTACTTC.

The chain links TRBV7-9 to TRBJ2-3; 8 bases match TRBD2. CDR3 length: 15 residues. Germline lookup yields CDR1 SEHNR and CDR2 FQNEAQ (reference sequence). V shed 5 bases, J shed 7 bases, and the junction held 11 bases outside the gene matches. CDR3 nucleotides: TGTGCCAGCAGCCCGAGCGGGAGTGGATGGTATACGCAGTATTTT. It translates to CASSPSGSGWYTQYF. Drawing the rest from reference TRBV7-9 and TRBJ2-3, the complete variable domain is DTGVSQNPRHKITKRGQNVTFRCDPISEHNRLYWYRQTLGQGPEFLTYFQNEAQLEKSRLLSDRFSAERPKGSFSTLEIQRTEQGDSAMYLCASSPSGSGWYTQYFGPGTRLTVL.

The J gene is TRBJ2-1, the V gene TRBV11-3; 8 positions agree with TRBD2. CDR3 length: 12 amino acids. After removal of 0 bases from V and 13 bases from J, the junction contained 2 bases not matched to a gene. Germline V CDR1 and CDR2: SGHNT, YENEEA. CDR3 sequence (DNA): TGTGCCAGCAGCTTAGAGCGGGGGGATCAGTTCTTC. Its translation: CASSLERGDQFF.

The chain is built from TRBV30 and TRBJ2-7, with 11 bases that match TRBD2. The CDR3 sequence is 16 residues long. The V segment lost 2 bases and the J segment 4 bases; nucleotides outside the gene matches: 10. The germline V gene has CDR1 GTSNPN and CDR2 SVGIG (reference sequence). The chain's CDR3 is CAWSSGWASGRYEQYF. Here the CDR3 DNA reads TGTGCCTGGAGTAGCGGCTGGGCTAGCGGGAGGTACGAGCAGTACTTC.

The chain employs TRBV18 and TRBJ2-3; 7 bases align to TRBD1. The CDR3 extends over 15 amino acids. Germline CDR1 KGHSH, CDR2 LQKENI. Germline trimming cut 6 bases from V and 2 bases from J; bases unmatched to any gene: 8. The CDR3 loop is CASSPTGHYTDTQYF. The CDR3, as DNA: TGTGCCAGCTCCCCGACAGGGCACTACACAGATACGCAGTATTTT.

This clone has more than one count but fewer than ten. CDR3: CASSRGLGGVSYEQYF. In nucleotides, the CDR3 is TGTGCCAGCAGCCGTGGACTAGGAGGGGTCTCCTACGAGCAGTACTTC. The chain employs TRBV5-4 and TRBJ2-7, with 7 bases identical to TRBD2. Germline V gene sequence: CDR1 SGHNT, CDR2 YYREEE (reference sequence). The junction had 10 bases not matched to a gene; V was cut back by 4 bases and J by 0 bases. The CDR3 length is 16 residues.

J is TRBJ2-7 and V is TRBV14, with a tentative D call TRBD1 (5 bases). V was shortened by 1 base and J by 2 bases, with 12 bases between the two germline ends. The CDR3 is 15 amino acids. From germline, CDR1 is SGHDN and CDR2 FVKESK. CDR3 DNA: TGTGCCAGCAGCCAAGCTGCAGGGTCAACCTACGAGCAGTACTTC. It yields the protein CASSQAAGSTYEQYF.

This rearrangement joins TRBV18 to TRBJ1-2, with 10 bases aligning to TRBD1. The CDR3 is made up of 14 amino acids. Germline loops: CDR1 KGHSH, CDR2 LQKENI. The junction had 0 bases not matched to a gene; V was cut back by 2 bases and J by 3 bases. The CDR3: CASSPGTGDYGYTF. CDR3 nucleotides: TGTGCCAGCTCACCAGGGACAGGGGACTATGGCTACACCTTC.

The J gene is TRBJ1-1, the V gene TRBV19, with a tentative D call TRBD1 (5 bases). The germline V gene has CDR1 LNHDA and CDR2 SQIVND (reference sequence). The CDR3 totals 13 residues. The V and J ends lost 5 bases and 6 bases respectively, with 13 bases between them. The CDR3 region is CASSLDGGSEAFF. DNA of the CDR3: TGTGCCAGTAGTCTGGACGGGGGGTCTGAAGCTTTCTTT.

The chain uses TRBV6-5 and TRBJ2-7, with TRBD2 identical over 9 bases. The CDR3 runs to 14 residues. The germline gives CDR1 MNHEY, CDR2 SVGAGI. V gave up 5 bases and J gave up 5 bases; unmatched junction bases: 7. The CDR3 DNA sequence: TGTGCCAGCAGTCCTAGCGGGACCCCCCACGAGCAGTACTTC. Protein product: CASSPSGTPHEQYF.

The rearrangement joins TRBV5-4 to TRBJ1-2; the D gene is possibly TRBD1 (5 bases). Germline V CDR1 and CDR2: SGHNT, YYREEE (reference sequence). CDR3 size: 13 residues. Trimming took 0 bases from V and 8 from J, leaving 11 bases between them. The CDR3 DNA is TGTGCCAGCAGCTTGGCAGGGCGGGGGGGCTACACCTTC. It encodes CASSLAGRGGYTF. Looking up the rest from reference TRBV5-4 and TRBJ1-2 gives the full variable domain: ETGVTQSPTHLIKTRGQQVTLRCSSQSGHNTVSWYQQALGQGPQFIFQYYREEENGRGNFPPRFSGLQFPNYSSELNVNALELDDSALYLCASSLAGRGGYTFGSGTRLTVV.

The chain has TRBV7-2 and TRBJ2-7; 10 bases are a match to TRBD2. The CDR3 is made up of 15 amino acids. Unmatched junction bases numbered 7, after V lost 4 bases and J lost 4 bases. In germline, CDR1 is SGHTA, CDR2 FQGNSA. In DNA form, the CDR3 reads TGTGCCAGCAGCTCCCCCCTAGCGGGAGAGTACGAGCAGTACTTC. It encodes CASSSPLAGEYEQYF. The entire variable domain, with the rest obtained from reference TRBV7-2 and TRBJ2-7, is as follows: GAGVSQSPSNKVTEKGKDVELRCDPISGHTALYWYRQSLGQGLEFLIYFQGNSAPDKSGLPSDRFSAERTGGSVSTLTIQRTQQEDSAVYLCASSSPLAGEYEQYFGPGTRLTVT.

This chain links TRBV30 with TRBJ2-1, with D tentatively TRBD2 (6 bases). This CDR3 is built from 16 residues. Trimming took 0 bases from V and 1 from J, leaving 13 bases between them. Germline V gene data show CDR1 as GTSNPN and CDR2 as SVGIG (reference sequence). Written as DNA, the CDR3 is TGTGCCTGGAGTGTGTCTAGCGCCGGGTCCTACAATGAGCAGTTCTTC. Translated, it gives CAWSVSSAGSYNEQFF.

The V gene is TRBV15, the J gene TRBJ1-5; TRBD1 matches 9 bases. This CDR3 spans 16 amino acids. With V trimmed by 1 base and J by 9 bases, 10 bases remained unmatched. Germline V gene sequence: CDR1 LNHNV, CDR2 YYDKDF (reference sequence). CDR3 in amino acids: CATSRGGGGQGSPQHF. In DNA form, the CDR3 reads TGTGCCACCAGCAGAGGAGGTGGGGGACAGGGTTCGCCCCAGCATTTT.

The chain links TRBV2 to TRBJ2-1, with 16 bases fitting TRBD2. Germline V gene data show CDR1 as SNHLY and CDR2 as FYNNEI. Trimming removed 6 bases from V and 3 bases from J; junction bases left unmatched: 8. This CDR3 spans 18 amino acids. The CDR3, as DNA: TGTGCCAGCAGCGGGACTAGCGGGAGGGCGGCTCACTACAATGAGCAGTTCTTC. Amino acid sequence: CASSGTSGRAAHYNEQFF.

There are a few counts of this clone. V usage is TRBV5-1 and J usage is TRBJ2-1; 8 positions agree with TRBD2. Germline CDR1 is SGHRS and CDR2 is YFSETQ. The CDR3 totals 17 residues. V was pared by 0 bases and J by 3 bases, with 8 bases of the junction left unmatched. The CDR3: CASSLASSGTSYNEQFF. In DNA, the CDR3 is TGCGCCAGCAGCTTGGCCTCCTCCGGGACTAGCTACAATGAGCAGTTCTTC.

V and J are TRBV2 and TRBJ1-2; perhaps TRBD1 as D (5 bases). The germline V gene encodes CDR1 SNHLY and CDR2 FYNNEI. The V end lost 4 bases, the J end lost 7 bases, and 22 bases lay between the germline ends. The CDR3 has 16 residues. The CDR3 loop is CASSANAGPKGSGYTF. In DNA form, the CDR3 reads TGTGCCAGCAGTGCCAATGCGGGACCCAAGGGGTCTGGCTACACCTTC. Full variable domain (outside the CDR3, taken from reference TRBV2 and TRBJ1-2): EPEVTQTPSHQVTQMGQEVILRCVPISNHLYFYWYRQILGQKVEFLVSFYNNEISEKSEIFDDQFSVERPDGSNFTLKIRSTKLEDSAMYFCASSANAGPKGSGYTFGSGTRLTVV.

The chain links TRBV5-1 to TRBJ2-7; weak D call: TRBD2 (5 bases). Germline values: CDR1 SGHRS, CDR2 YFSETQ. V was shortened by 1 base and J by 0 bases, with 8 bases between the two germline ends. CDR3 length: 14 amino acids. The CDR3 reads CASSLTRSSYEQYF. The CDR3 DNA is TGCGCCAGCAGCTTGACTAGGAGCTCCTACGAGCAGTACTTC.

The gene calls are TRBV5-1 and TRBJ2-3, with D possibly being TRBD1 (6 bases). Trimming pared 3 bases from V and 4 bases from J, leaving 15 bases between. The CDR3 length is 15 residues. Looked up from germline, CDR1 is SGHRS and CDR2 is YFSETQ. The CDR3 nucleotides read TGCGCCAGCAGCTATACCGGGACAATGGCAGATACGCAGTATTTT. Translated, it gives CASSYTGTMADTQYF.

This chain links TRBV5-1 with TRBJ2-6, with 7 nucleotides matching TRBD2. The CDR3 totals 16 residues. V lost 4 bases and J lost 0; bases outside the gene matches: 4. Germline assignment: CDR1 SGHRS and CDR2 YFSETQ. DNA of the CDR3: TGCGCCAGCAGCGGGGGGGAGCTCTCTGGGGCCAACGTCCTGACTTTC. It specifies CASSGGELSGANVLTF.

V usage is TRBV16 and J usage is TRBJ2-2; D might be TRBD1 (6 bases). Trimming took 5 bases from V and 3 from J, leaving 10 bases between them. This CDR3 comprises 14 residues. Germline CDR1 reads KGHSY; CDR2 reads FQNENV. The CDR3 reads CASSKAGDTGELFF. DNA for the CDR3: TGTGCCAGCAGCAAAGCAGGGGACACCGGGGAGCTGTTTTTT.

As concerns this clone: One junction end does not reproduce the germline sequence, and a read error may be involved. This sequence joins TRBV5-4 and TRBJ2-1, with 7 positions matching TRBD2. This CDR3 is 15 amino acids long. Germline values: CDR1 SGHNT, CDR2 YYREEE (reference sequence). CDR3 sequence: CASSGGGLVYNGQFF. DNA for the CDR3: TGTGCCAGCAGCGGGGGAGGGTTGGTCTACAATGGGCAGTTCTTC.

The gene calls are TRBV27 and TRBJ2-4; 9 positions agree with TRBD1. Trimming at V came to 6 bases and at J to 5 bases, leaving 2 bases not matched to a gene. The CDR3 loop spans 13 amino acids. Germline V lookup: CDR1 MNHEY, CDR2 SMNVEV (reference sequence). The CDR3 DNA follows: TGTGCCAGCAGGCGACAGGGGGAAAACATTCAGTACTTC. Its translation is CASRRQGENIQYF.

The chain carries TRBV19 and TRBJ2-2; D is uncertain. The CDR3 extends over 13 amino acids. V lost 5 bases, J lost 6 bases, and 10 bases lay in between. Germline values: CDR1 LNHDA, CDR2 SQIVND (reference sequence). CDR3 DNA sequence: TGTGCCAGTAGTCGGCAGGTGGCCGGGGAGCTGTTTTTT. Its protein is CASSRQVAGELFF.

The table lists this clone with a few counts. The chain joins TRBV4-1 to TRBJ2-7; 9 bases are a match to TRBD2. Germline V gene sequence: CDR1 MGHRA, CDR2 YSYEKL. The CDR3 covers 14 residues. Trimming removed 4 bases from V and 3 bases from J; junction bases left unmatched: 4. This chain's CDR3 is CASSLIAGDYEQYF. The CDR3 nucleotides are TGCGCCAGCAGCCTAATAGCGGGGGACTACGAGCAGTACTTC.

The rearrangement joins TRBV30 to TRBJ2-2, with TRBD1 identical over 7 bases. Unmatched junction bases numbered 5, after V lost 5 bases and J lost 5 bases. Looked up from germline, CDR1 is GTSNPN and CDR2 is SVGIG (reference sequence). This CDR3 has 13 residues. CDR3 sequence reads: CAWDRVMTGELFF. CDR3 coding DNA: TGTGCCTGGGACAGGGTGATGACCGGGGAGCTGTTTTTT.